This T cell receptor (beta chain) is from a study of T cell changes during pregnancy in multiple sclerosis. Only in-frame clones appear in the TCRdb table, and some are missing; sequencing was by immunoSEQ multiplex PCR. In the table there are approximately 40,000 clones, about nine tenths of which are singletons. This clone was seen once. Trimming left V 3 bases short and J 7 bases short, with 13 bases between. The germline V gene has CDR1 WSHSY and CDR2 SAAADI. The CDR3 consists of 13 residues. V and J are TRBV10-2 and TRBJ2-7; D is possibly TRBD2 (5 bases). Sequenced here: CD4+ T cells from peripheral blood mononuclear cells, sampled in the third trimester of pregnancy. This clonotype originated in a female donor in good health, enrolled as a control in a pregnancy study. CDR3 sequence (DNA): TGCGCCAGCAGTGAAAGGACCCGAGGGGAGCAGTACTTC. This sequence encodes CASSERTRGEQYF.